The sequence of this T cell receptor beta chain was determined in a study of blood T cell repertoires in COVID-19. Original handling: Counts of nucleated cells, estimated from reference gene primer amplification, were obtained. The data were produced by immunoSEQ multiplex PCR, yet TCRdb's version contains in-frame clones alone and is incomplete. Clone size and V and J calls were adopted from that table, with D and trimming inferred from the DNA. The sample lists approximately 83,000 clones, approximately 77% occurring once. The CDR3 has 12 residues. Trimming cost V 6 bases and J 2 bases, with 9 bases left between them. Per the germline V gene, CDR1 is SQVTM and CDR2 is ANQGSEA. This clone was observed a few times.

The origin of this receptor is a woman aged 80 or older with acute or convalescent COVID-19. The chain combines TRBV29-1 with TRBJ2-3; D call uncertain. The specimen sequenced was peripheral blood. In DNA, the CDR3 is TGCAGCGTCCTATCTTACACAGATACGCAGTATTTT. The encoded protein is CSVLSYTDTQYF.